This T cell receptor beta chain was found in a study of response to subunit inactivated influenza vaccine. Whole-study results and caveats: A suggestion made by the authors is that each seasonal influenza vaccination recruits few new T cells.

V dropped 1 base and J dropped 6 bases, with 12 bases sitting between them. This CDR3 region has 14 residues. CDR1 and CDR2 (germline): SNHLY, FYNNEI. As to this clonotype: Antigen: not known.

In TCRdb, the RT-PCR reads were re-called with MiXCR into one record per CDR3 protein. The sample holds 150,000 to 200,000 distinct CDR3 sequences; about 11% are singletons and the top ten take around 12%. The clonotype originates from a man in his fifties or sixties who received an inactivated influenza vaccine. The input for sequencing was non-naive T cells sorted from PBMCs, taken about 40 days after vaccination. This rearrangement joins TRBV2 to TRBJ2-5; D call uncertain. The chain's CDR3 is CASSEGPLRKTQYF. CDR3 sequence (DNA): TGTGCCAGCAGTGAAGGGCCCCTGAGAAAGACCCAGTACTTC.